One and the same sample provided the 10 T cell receptor beta chains below, sequenced in a study of T cells in Graves' hyperthyroidism and ophthalmopathy. TCR beta CDR3 regions were amplified from RNA. The TCR CDR3 was amplified in a first-round RT-PCR using the HTBI primer set. TCRdb redid the calling of the multiplex PCR reads with MiXCR, one entry per CDR3 protein. The data show around 250,000 distinct CDR3 sequences, with approximately 23% seen just once and 35% to 40% held by the top ten. The sample taken for sequencing was blood. These TCRs come from a woman in her 40s with Graves' ophthalmopathy.

This clonotype was seen many times. The chain combines TRBV12-3 or TRBV12-4 with TRBJ2-7; D may be TRBD2 (6 bases). This CDR3 has 15 residues. V dropped 3 bases and J dropped 0 bases, with 12 bases sitting between them. CDR3 region: CASSFLRDSSYEQYF. DNA for the CDR3: TGTGCCAGCAGTTTCCTCCGGGACTCCTCCTACGAGCAGTACTTC.

This clonotype was recorded once. The genes are TRBV28 and TRBJ1-1; D remains ambiguous. V gave up 4 bases and J gave up 4 bases, with 13 bases separating them. This CDR3 is 14 amino acids long. Germline V lookup: CDR1 MDHEN, CDR2 SYDVKM. The DNA for the CDR3 is TGTGCCAGCAGTTACTCGACGCGGTTCACTGAAGCTTTCTTT. Amino acid sequence: CASSYSTRFTEAFF. Complete variable domain (other parts from reference TRBV28 and TRBJ1-1): DVKVTQSSRYLVKRTGEKVFLECVQDMDHENMFWYRQDPGLGLRLIYFSYDVKMKEKGDIPEGYSVSREKKERFSLILESASTNQTSMYLCASSYSTRFTEAFFGQGTRLTVV.

The chain employs TRBV12-3 or TRBV12-4 and TRBJ1-2, with a tentative D call TRBD1 (5 bases). Trimming shortened V by 3 bases and J by 8 bases, and 10 bases separated the two germline ends. The length of the CDR3 is 12 residues. CDR3 coding DNA: TGTGCCAGCAGTTTTGCCGGGGACGGCTACACCTTC. Its protein is CASSFAGDGYTF.

This clonotype was recorded many times. V usage is TRBV6-5 and J usage is TRBJ2-2; TRBD1 aligns across 8 bases. This CDR3 is 13 amino acids long. Looked up from germline, CDR1 is MNHEY and CDR2 is SVGAGI. J lost 6 bases, V lost 5 bases, and 2 bases had no gene match. The CDR3 reads CASSHRGSGELFF. CDR3 DNA: TGTGCCAGCAGTCACAGGGGGTCCGGGGAGCTGTTTTTT.

Many counts were recorded for this clonotype. This sequence joins TRBV28 and TRBJ2-7; 9 bases match TRBD2. Trimming at V came to 2 bases and at J to 5 bases, leaving 4 bases not matched to a gene. Germline loops: CDR1 MDHEN, CDR2 SYDVKM. The CDR3 totals 14 residues. The CDR3: CASSLRTSADEQYF. As DNA, the CDR3 is TGTGCCAGCAGTTTACGGACTAGCGCAGACGAGCAGTACTTC.

This clonotype appeared many times. The chain links TRBV27 to TRBJ1-2; 8 nucleotides match TRBD1. The CDR3 length is 15 residues. Trimming removed 3 bases from V and 3 bases from J; junction bases left unmatched: 6. Per germline, CDR1 MNHEY and CDR2 SMNVEV (reference sequence). The CDR3 nucleotides read TGTGCCAGCAGTTTTCCGGGACAGGCTTACTATGGCTACACCTTC. Translating it yields CASSFPGQAYYGYTF.

This clonotype was recorded at least ten times. The chain uses TRBV9 and TRBJ1-3; D is ambiguous. This CDR3 has 16 residues. Looked up from germline, CDR1 is SGDLS and CDR2 is YYNGEE. With 4 bases removed from V and 0 bases from J, the gap between germline ends came to 14 bases. CDR3 DNA: TGTGCCAGCAGCCCCCGGACGGTCCTCTCTGGAAACACCATATATTTT. Translation: CASSPRTVLSGNTIYF.

The chain employs TRBV24-1 and TRBJ2-5; TRBD1 matches 8 bases. Germline V gene lookup returns CDR1 KGHDR and CDR2 SFDVKD. The CDR3 consists of 14 residues. V dropped 4 bases and J dropped 2; count of bases not matched to a gene: 2. This CDR3 is CATSEGDRQETQYF. In DNA form, the CDR3 reads TGTGCCACCAGTGAGGGGGACAGGCAAGAGACCCAGTACTTC.

The chain couples TRBV20-1 to TRBJ2-2; maybe TRBD1 (6 bases). The CDR3 covers 15 residues. V lost 0 bases to trimming and J lost 4 bases, with 12 bases between them. Germline CDR1 reads DFQATT; CDR2 reads SNEGSKA (reference sequence). CDR3 sequence (DNA): TGCAGTGCTAGAGATGCTGACAGGCGCACCGGGGAGCTGTTTTTT. Translated, it gives CSARDADRRTGELFF.

The chain links TRBV28 to TRBJ2-7, with a tentative D call TRBD1 (6 bases). The CDR3 consists of 14 residues. V lost 4 bases, J lost 6 bases, and 16 bases lay in between. Germline lookup yields CDR1 MDHEN and CDR2 SYDVKM. CDR3: CASSSGAGAGEQYF. The CDR3 DNA reads TGTGCCAGCAGTTCAGGGGCAGGGGCGGGCGAGCAGTACTTC.